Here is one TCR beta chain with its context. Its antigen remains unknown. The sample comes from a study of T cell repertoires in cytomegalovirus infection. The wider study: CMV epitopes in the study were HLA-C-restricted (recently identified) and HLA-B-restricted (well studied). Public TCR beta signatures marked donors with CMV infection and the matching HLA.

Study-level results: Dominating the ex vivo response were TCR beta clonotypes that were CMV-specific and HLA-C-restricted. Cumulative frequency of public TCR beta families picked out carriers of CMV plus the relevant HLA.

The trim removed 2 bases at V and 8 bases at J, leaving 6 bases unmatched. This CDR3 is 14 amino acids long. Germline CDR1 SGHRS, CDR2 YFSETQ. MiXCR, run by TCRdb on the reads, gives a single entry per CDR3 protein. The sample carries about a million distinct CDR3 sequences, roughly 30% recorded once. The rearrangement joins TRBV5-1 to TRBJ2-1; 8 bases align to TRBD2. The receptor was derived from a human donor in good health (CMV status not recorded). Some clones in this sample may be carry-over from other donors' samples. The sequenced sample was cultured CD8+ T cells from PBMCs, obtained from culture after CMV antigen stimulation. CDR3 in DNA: TGCGCCAGCAGCTTCCTCGGGGGGGAGGATGAGCAGTTCTTC. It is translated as CASSFLGGEDEQFF. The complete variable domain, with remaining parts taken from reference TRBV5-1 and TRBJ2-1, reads KAGVTQTPRYLIKTRGQQVTLSCSPISGHRSVSWYQQTPGQGLQFLFEYFSETQRNKGNFPGRFSGRQFSNSRSEMNVSTLELGDSALYLCASSFLGGEDEQFFGPGTRLTVL.